These T cell receptor beta chains were read from a single sample in a study of blood T cell repertoires in COVID-19. Only in-frame clones appear in the TCRdb table, and some are missing; sequencing was by immunoSEQ multiplex PCR. The table records roughly 200,000 clones, approximately 88% of them present only once. The sample was peripheral blood. These receptors all stem from a middle-aged man with acute or convalescent COVID-19. Each CDR3 is given with its conserved first and last residue. The order of the fields is V gene, CDR3 length, CDR3 protein.

V gene: TRBV7-8; CDR3 length: 17; CDR3 protein: CASSLAISVAGLGTQYF
V gene: TRBV30; CDR3 length: 11; CDR3 protein: CAWSVPYAYTF
V gene: TRBV6-5; CDR3 length: 13; CDR3 protein: CASLFGGEDTQYF
V gene: TRBV29-1; CDR3 length: 13; CDR3 protein: CSVFWTGNYGYTF
V gene: TRBV7-2; CDR3 length: 18; CDR3 protein: CASSEERTGNTNTGELFF
V gene: TRBV7-2; CDR3 length: 17; CDR3 protein: CASSLARGQAGANVLTF
V gene: TRBV28; CDR3 length: 15; CDR3 protein: CASSVTGGLAGELFF
V gene: TRBV4-2; CDR3 length: 15; CDR3 protein: CASSQDGTGANVLTF
V gene: TRBV28; CDR3 length: 15; CDR3 protein: CASSLGGSSYNEQFF
V gene: TRBV27; CDR3 length: 14; CDR3 protein: CASSSGRAKDTQYF
V gene: TRBV5-6; CDR3 length: 16; CDR3 protein: CASSLAQGRGNYGYTF
V gene: TRBV7-9; CDR3 length: 11; CDR3 protein: CASSPGYTIYF
V gene: TRBV10-1; CDR3 length: 13; CDR3 protein: CASSWKSGNEQFF
V gene: TRBV5-1; CDR3 length: 17; CDR3 protein: CASSSGTSGVPRRELFF
V gene: TRBV27; CDR3 length: 13; CDR3 protein: CASSFSQTGELFF
V gene: TRBV28; CDR3 length: 16; CDR3 protein: CASSPPRGRSNEKLFF
V gene: TRBV3-1/TRBV3-2; CDR3 length: 15; CDR3 protein: CASSQDREGGIEQYF
V gene: TRBV28; CDR3 length: 16; CDR3 protein: CASRNRGQGRNTEAFF
V gene: TRBV6-4; CDR3 length: 15; CDR3 protein: CASSDTGGTYNEQFF
V gene: TRBV5-4; CDR3 length: 20; CDR3 protein: CASSLRDRFTSYSGANVLTF
V gene: TRBV15; CDR3 length: 14; CDR3 protein: CATSREVRRAGYTF
V gene: TRBV19; CDR3 length: 15; CDR3 protein: CASLGLAGGSGELFF
V gene: TRBV4-1; CDR3 length: 14; CDR3 protein: CASSQREANYGYTF
V gene: TRBV6-5; CDR3 length: 15; CDR3 protein: CASSKLAPLGNTQYF
V gene: TRBV18; CDR3 length: 14; CDR3 protein: CASSPETGVYEQYF
V gene: TRBV5-1; CDR3 length: 13; CDR3 protein: CASSLDSLSGYTF
V gene: TRBV7-2; CDR3 length: 14; CDR3 protein: CASSFLVGDSSQFF
V gene: TRBV6-2/TRBV6-3; CDR3 length: 14; CDR3 protein: CASSFRTGDTEAFF
V gene: TRBV5-1; CDR3 length: 14; CDR3 protein: CASSPGTANTEAFF
V gene: TRBV5-5; CDR3 length: 15; CDR3 protein: CASSLSGLSGNTIYF
V gene: TRBV10-3; CDR3 length: 13; CDR3 protein: CAISSGGSDEQFF
V gene: TRBV4-3; CDR3 length: 15; CDR3 protein: CASSQDKVGADTQYF
V gene: TRBV29-1; CDR3 length: 14; CDR3 protein: CSVAPTSTGNTIYF
V gene: TRBV24-1; CDR3 length: 16; CDR3 protein: CATSDAGTGPYNEQFF
V gene: TRBV11-2; CDR3 length: 13; CDR3 protein: CASSLRTSREQYF
V gene: TRBV30; CDR3 length: 12; CDR3 protein: CACTLGGNTIYF
V gene: TRBV25-1; CDR3 length: 15; CDR3 protein: CASLSGGPRTGELFF
V gene: TRBV28; CDR3 length: 16; CDR3 protein: CASSRGTGGARTEAFF
V gene: TRBV5-1; CDR3 length: 15; CDR3 protein: CASSLVAGDTGELFF
V gene: TRBV6-4; CDR3 length: 14; CDR3 protein: CASSSGGAGTEAFF
V gene: TRBV7-2; CDR3 length: 14; CDR3 protein: CASSFDKYQETQYF
V gene: TRBV15; CDR3 length: 14; CDR3 protein: CATKPGTGTGELFF
V gene: TRBV25-1; CDR3 length: 13; CDR3 protein: CASSEPPADEQFF
V gene: TRBV27; CDR3 length: 17; CDR3 protein: CASSLIGGTGANYGYTF
V gene: TRBV5-1; CDR3 length: 15; CDR3 protein: CASSSDRGRGETQYF
V gene: TRBV7-8; CDR3 length: 14; CDR3 protein: CASSKGTANTEAFF
V gene: TRBV3-1/TRBV3-2; CDR3 length: 16; CDR3 protein: CASSLGLAGGTETQYF
V gene: TRBV18; CDR3 length: 19; CDR3 protein: CASSPPVGQGSSGANVLTF
V gene: TRBV7-2; CDR3 length: 15; CDR3 protein: CASSYRDNPNYEQYF
V gene: TRBV19; CDR3 length: 13; CDR3 protein: CASSPGYNEKLFF
V gene: TRBV6-5; CDR3 length: 15; CDR3 protein: CASSLLTGRYSPLHF
V gene: TRBV5-5; CDR3 length: 13; CDR3 protein: CASSLRTSEKLFF
V gene: TRBV5-6; CDR3 length: 15; CDR3 protein: CASSLWWDFDQPQHF
V gene: TRBV19; CDR3 length: 13; CDR3 protein: CASTAGGGNEQFF
V gene: TRBV7-3; CDR3 length: 15; CDR3 protein: CASSLSPGDSYEQYF
V gene: TRBV7-2; CDR3 length: 15; CDR3 protein: CASSWNPGQPYEQYF
V gene: TRBV24-1; CDR3 length: 14; CDR3 protein: CATSDPTGDQPQHF